The entry that follows covers one T cell receptor (beta chain) sequence. The record originates from a study of blood T cell repertoires in COVID-19. As for the study in general: T cells, B-cell-depleted T cells, or PBMCs provided the cDNA or gDNA that served as material.

TCRdb's table, derived via immunoSEQ multiplex PCR, lists solely in-frame clones and lacks some. This sample yields 35,000 to 40,000 clones, of which 85% to 90% are seen a single time; 9.5% to 13% belongs to the top ten. This receptor was obtained from a man between 65 and 85 years old with acute or convalescent COVID-19. Sequencing was performed on peripheral blood.

The CDR3: CASSYTGNEQFF. The CDR3 DNA follows: TGTGCCAGCAGTTACACGGGGAATGAGCAGTTCTTC. The chain couples TRBV6-5 to TRBJ2-1; D is possibly TRBD2 (5 bases). Germline V lookup: CDR1 MNHEY, CDR2 SVGAGI. The CDR3 is made up of 12 amino acids. Trimming stripped 2 bases from V and 7 bases from J, with 6 bases between.